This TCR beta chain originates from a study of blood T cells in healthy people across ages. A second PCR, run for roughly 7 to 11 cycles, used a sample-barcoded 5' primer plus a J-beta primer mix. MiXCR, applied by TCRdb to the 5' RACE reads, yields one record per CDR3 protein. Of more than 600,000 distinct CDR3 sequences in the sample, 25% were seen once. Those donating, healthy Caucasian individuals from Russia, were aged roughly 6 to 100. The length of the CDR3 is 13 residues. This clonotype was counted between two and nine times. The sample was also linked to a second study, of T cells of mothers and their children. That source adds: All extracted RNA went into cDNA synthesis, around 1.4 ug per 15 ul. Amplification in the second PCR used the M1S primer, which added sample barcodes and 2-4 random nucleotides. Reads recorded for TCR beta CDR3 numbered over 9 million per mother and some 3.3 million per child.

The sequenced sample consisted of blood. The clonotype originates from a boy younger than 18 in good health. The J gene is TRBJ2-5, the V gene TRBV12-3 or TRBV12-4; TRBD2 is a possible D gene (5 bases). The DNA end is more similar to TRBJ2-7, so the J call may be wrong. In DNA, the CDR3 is TGTGCCAGCATTGAGGGAAACTCCTACGAGCAGTACTTC. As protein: CASIEGNSYEQYF.